Sequencing of this T cell receptor beta chain was carried out in a study of cytomegalovirus exposure and HLA in healthy donors. Study findings and constraints: As a later analysis showed, several of the most significant clusters appeared to be linked to common viral pathogens. Accurate prediction of most subjects' HLA-A and HLA-B alleles from TCR beta sequences was reported. At a 0.05 false discovery rate, a later analysis found 18,000 or so TCR beta sequences to be associated with HLA alleles. V- and J-gene trimming in TCR beta was tied to a missense DCLRE1C variant by an analysis performed later.

Primers included in the PCR were 60 Vbeta and 13 Jbeta primers. Sequencing was performed with immunoSEQ multiplex PCR; in TCRdb, only in-frame clones are kept and a portion is missing. The data hold about 89,000 clones, with around 10% observed a single time. Turning to this clone: Its antigen remains unknown.

The ends were cut back, 7 bases at V and 5 bases at J, with 12 bases in the middle. The CDR3 extends over 12 amino acids. The sequence was obtained from a man in his forties or fifties in good health and CMV-seropositive. The sequenced sample was PBMCs. The gene calls are TRBV23-1 and TRBJ2-7, with a tentative D call TRBD1 (5 bases). TRBV23-1 is recorded as an ORF, its role being uncertain. CDR3 protein: CASTDWTNEQYF. The CDR3 DNA reads TGCGCCAGCACAGACTGGACAAACGAGCAGTACTTC.